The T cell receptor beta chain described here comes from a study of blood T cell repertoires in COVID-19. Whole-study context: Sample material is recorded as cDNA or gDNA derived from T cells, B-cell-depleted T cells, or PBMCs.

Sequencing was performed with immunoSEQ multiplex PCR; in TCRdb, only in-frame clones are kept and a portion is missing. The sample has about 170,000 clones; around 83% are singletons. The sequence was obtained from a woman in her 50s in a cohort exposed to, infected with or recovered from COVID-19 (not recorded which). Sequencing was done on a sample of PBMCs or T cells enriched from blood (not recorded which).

As DNA, the CDR3 is TGCGCCAGCAGCTTGGGTGTGACCAGGAATAATTCACCCCTCCACTTT. Its protein is CASSLGVTRNNSPLHF. This chain links TRBV5-1 with TRBJ1-6; D unclear. The germline CDR1 and CDR2 sequences are SGHRS and YFSETQ. V lost 0 bases and J 5 bases, leaving 12 bases between the germline ends. CDR3 length: 16 amino acids.